These 8 T cell receptor beta chains share one sample of origin, sequenced in a study of technical replicates of blood from a handful of donors. Sequenced by immunoSEQ multiplex PCR; TCRdb stores in-frame clones only, minus some. The sample includes about 88,000 clones, 95% of them seen just once. The sample was T cells isolated from PBMCs. The receptor set was obtained from a human donor in good health.

CDR3 in amino acids: CASKAGSRWEQYF. CDR3 DNA: TGTGCCAGCAAAGCGGGTTCTCGTTGGGAGCAGTACTTC. The chain uses TRBV2 and TRBJ2-7, with D possibly being TRBD2 (6 bases). The V end was cut by 7 bases, the J end by 7 bases, with 17 bases between. The CDR3 runs to 13 residues. Germline assignment: CDR1 SNHLY and CDR2 FYNNEI.

Comments on this clone: Other DNA sequences from this sample encode an identical CDR3 as well. The J gene is TRBJ2-7, the V gene TRBV4-3, with 9 bases that match TRBD1. The germline V gene has CDR1 LGHNA and CDR2 YSLEER. V trimming: 1 base; J trimming: 3 bases; junction bases outside the gene matches: 4. The CDR3 extends over 15 amino acids. The CDR3 DNA reads TGCGCCAGCAGCCAAGGTCCGGGACAGGGCTACGAGCAGTACTTC. Its protein product is CASSQGPGQGYEQYF.

J is TRBJ1-4 and V is TRBV4-2; a possible D gene is TRBD1 (5 bases). Trimming left V 0 bases short and J 3 bases short, with 14 bases between. The length of the CDR3 is 17 residues. Germline CDR1 LGHNA, CDR2 YNFKEQ. The CDR3 sequence: CASSQDLGDVANEKLFF. The CDR3, as DNA: TGTGCCAGCAGCCAAGATTTAGGGGATGTGGCTAATGAAAAACTGTTTTTT.

The V gene is TRBV4-3, the J gene TRBJ2-2; D gene ambiguous. V lost 2 bases and J 1 base, leaving 5 bases between the germline ends. The CDR3 sequence is 14 residues long. Germline V gene lookup returns CDR1 LGHNA and CDR2 YSLEER. CDR3 region: CASSQRLNTGELFF. Written as DNA, the CDR3 is TGCGCCAGCAGCCAAAGACTGAACACCGGGGAGCTGTTTTTT.

The chain uses TRBV6-5 and TRBJ2-7, with TRBD1 identical over 7 bases. The CDR3 is 15 residues long. V shed 4 bases, J shed 0 bases, and the junction held 6 bases outside the gene matches. Germline-derived CDR1 and CDR2 are MNHEY and SVGAGI. CDR3 amino acids: CASSFRDRLSYEQYF. The CDR3 nucleotides are TGTGCCAGCAGTTTCCGGGACAGACTCTCCTACGAGCAGTACTTC.

The chain recombines TRBV7-9 with TRBJ1-2; 9 bases align to TRBD1. V lost 5 bases, J lost 8 bases, and 9 bases stayed unmatched. Germline CDR1 and CDR2: SEHNR and FQNEAQ (reference sequence). This CDR3 comprises 14 residues. CDR3 sequence (DNA): TGTGCCAGCAGCGAAATGGGACAGGGTGACGGCTACACCTTC. Translating gives CASSEMGQGDGYTF.

V is TRBV7-2 and J is TRBJ2-1, with 8 bases that match TRBD1. CDR3 length: 13 amino acids. In germline, CDR1 is SGHTA, CDR2 FQGNSA. With 4 bases clipped from V and 6 bases from J, the junction kept 2 bases outside the gene matches. CDR3 region: CASSSDRVNEQFF. The CDR3 DNA reads as TGTGCCAGCAGCTCGGACAGGGTCAATGAGCAGTTCTTC.

This clone was seen a single time. The rearrangement joins TRBV4-2 to TRBJ2-7, with 8 bases fitting TRBD1. V shed 6 bases and J 4 bases; nucleotides not matched to a gene: 11. The CDR3 is 15 residues long. The germline CDR1 and CDR2 sequences are LGHNA and YNFKEQ. The CDR3 nucleotides read TGTGCCAGCAGTCCGGACAGGGATTCCCTGTACGAGCAGTACTTC. As protein: CASSPDRDSLYEQYF.